This TCR beta chain stems from a study of siplizumab effects on memory and regulatory T cells. The study, taken as a whole, reports: A small minority of alloreactive clones were mapped to unstimulated subsets.

Produced via immunoSEQ multiplex PCR; TCRdb's table is partial and in-frame only. Among around 7,800 clones, roughly two thirds were seen once, and the ten largest hold 40% to 60%. In the case of this clone: Its antigen is as yet unknown.

Germline values: CDR1 SGHDT, CDR2 YYEEEE. This CDR3 contains 13 residues. The ends were cut back, 0 bases at V and 7 bases at J, with 11 bases in the middle. The sample was effector memory CD8+ T cells sorted from blood. Sample subset: unstimulated CD8+ effector memory T cells. This sequence was found in a human donor in good health. The V call is TRBV5-6, the J call TRBJ2-7, with D uncertain. CDR3 amino acids: CASSLAAAIEQYF. CDR3 bases: TGTGCCAGCAGCTTGGCGGCCGCCATAGAGCAGTACTTC. The full variable domain, in which reference TRBV5-6 and TRBJ2-7 provide the parts outside the CDR3, is DAGVTQSPTHLIKTRGQQVTLRCSPKSGHDTVSWYQQALGQGPQFIFQYYEEEERQRGNFPDRFSGHQFPNYSSELNVNALLLGDSALYLCASSLAAAIEQYFGPGTRLTVT.